The clone carrying this T cell receptor beta chain was recorded only once. This entry comes from a study of T-cell memory formation after mild COVID-19. The J segment lost 5 bases and the V segment lost 4 bases, leaving 10 bases of the junction unmatched. This CDR3 contains 16 residues. CDR1 KGHDR and CDR2 SFDVKD come from the germline V gene. One entry per CDR3 protein results from TCRdb running MiXCR on the 5' RACE reads. The sample has around 530,000 distinct CDR3 sequences; approximately 21% are singletons. The J gene is TRBJ2-5, the V gene TRBV24-1, with 9 bases lining up with TRBD1. Sequenced material: PBMCs or a T cell subset sorted from them (not recorded which). The clonotype originates from an adult woman who had mild COVID-19 (a few samples of this study predate the infection). Cell type and time point are not known. The CDR3 loop is CATSEAGTGTGETQYF. The CDR3 nucleotides are TGTGCCACCAGTGAGGCCGGGACAGGGACCGGGGAGACCCAGTACTTC.